This T cell receptor (beta chain) was identified during a study of shared clonotypes between healthy human individuals. The data were produced by immunoSEQ multiplex PCR, yet TCRdb's version contains in-frame clones alone and is incomplete. The table has around 320,000 clones, around 86% seen once. Germline assignment: CDR1 MNHEY and CDR2 SVGAGI. V was clipped by 8 bases and J by 6 bases, with 20 bases between them. The CDR3 extends over 14 amino acids. Sequenced input: memory CD8+ T cells sorted from blood. Subset denoted: CD45RO+ cells pooled with CCR7-negative TemRA cells. This chain links TRBV6-5 with TRBJ2-7, with D tentatively TRBD2 (7 bases). This TCR was sampled from a man aged 18-30 years in good health. In DNA form, the CDR3 reads TGTGCCAGCTCTTGGGGGAGGGGGACTGGCGAGCAGTACTTC. Residues: CASSWGRGTGEQYF.